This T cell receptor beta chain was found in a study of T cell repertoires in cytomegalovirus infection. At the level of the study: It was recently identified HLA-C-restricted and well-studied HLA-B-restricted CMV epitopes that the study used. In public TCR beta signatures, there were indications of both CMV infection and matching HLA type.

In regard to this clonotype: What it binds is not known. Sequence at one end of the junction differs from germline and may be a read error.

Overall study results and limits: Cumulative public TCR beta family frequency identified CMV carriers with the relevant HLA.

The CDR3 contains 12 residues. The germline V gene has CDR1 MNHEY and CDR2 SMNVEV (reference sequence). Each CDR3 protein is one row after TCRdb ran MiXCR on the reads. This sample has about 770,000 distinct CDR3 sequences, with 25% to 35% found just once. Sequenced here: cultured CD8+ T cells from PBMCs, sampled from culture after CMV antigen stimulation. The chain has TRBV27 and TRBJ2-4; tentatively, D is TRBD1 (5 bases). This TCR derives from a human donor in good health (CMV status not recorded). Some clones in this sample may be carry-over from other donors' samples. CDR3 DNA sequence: TGTGCCGGCAGTTTAAAAGGGGACATTCAGTACTTC. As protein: CAGSLKGDIQYF.